The TCR beta chain described here comes from a study of a mutant IDH1 vaccine in newly diagnosed glioma. Looking at the study overall: V12 fell at week 35 and V13, the study end, at week 47.

The table came from immunoSEQ multiplex PCR; TCRdb's copy has only in-frame clones and leaves some out. The data contain about 56,000 clones, roughly 75% of them seen just once; the ten biggest clones take up 5.3%. Trimming took 3 bases from V and 5 from J; bases not matched to a gene: 6. The CDR3 is 14 residues long. The germline CDR1 and CDR2 sequences are KGHSH and LQKENI. Points from the study as a whole: Detectable vaccine-induced immune responses arose in 93.3% of patients.

This clone was found once. Antigen: not known. Noted time point: week 47, end of study. Doses of 300 ug of mutant IDH1 20-mer peptide were given with topical imiquimod. During weeks 1, 3, 5, 7, 11, 15, 19 and 23, patients received eight vaccinations. This sample comprised PBMCs, obtained from a glioma patient whose treatment included an IDH1 peptide vaccine. The chain has TRBV18 and TRBJ2-5, with 7 bases fitting TRBD1. This receptor was taken from a man aged 50 to 59 with glioma. CDR3 in amino acids: CASSPRQGRETQYF. The CDR3 region has the DNA TGTGCCAGCTCACCCAGACAGGGTAGGGAGACCCAGTACTTC.